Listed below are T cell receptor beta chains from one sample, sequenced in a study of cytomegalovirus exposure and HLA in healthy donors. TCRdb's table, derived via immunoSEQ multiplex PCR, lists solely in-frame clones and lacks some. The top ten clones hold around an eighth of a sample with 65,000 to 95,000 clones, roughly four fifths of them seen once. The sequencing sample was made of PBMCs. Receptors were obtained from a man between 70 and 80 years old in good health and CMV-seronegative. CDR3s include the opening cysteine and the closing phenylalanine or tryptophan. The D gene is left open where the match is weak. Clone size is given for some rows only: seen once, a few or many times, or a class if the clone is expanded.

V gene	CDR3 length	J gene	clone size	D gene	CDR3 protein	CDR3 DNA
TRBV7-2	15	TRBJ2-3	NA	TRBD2	CASSLSSGGLDTQYF	TGTGCCAGCAGCTTGTCTAGCGGGGGGTTAGATACGCAGTATTTT
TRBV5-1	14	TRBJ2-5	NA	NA	CASSLTSLQETQYF	TGCGCCAGCAGCTTGACTAGCCTCCAAGAGACCCAGTACTTC
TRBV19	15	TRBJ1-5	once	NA	CASSITRGANQPQHF	TGTGCCAGTAGTATCACTCGGGGGGCGAATCAGCCCCAGCATTTT
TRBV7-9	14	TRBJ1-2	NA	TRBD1	CASSAGQGTHGYTF	TGTGCCAGCAGCGCGGGACAGGGTACCCATGGCTACACCTTC
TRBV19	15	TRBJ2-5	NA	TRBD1	CASSDRGSIQETQYF	TGTGCCAGTAGCGACAGGGGGTCCATCCAAGAGACCCAGTACTTC
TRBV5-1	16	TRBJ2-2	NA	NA	CASSLELLGGTGELFF	TGCGCCAGCAGCTTGGAACTCCTAGGAGGGACCGGGGAGCTGTTTTTT
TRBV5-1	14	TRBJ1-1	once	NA	CASSLGERGGEAFF	TGCGCCAGCAGCTTGGGGGAGAGGGGGGGTGAAGCTTTCTTT
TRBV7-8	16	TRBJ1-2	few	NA	CASSLDFAGAILLYTF	TGTGCCAGCAGCTTAGATTTTGCAGGGGCGATCTTATTATACACCTTC
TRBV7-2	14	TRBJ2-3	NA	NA	CASSYGGFDGTQYF	TGTGCCAGCAGTTACGGCGGGTTCGACGGTACGCAGTATTTT
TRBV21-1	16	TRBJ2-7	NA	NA	CASGPATGGSPYEQYF	TGTGCCAGCGGACCCGCGACCGGGGGATCGCCCTACGAGCAGTACTTC
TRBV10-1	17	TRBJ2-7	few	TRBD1	CASSESSLTGGRHEQYF	TGCGCCAGCAGTGAGTCGAGTCTGACAGGGGGGCGACACGAGCAGTACTTC
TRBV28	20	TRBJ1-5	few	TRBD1	CASSSPRTGGSVKPSQPQHF	TGTGCCAGCAGTTCTCCCCGGACAGGCGGAAGCGTAAAACCCAGTCAGCCCCAGCATTTT
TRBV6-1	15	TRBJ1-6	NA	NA	CASSEGAGLYSPLHF	TGTGCCAGCAGTGAAGGGGCAGGGTTGTATTCACCCCTCCACTTT
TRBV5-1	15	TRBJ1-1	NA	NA	CASSPEEGEGTEAFF	TGCGCCAGCAGCCCGGAAGAGGGGGAAGGGACTGAAGCTTTCTTT
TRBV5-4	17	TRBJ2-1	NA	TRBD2	CASSASLAGGGVNEQFF	TGTGCCAGCAGCGCCTCCCTAGCGGGAGGAGGGGTGAATGAGCAGTTCTTC
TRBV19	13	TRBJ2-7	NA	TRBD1	CASSRGLAYEQYF	TGTGCCAGTAGCAGGGGGTTGGCCTACGAGCAGTACTTC